These T cell receptor beta chains were read from a single sample in a study of hypomethylating agent response in myelodysplastic syndrome. Only in-frame clones appear in the TCRdb table, and some are missing; sequencing was by immunoSEQ multiplex PCR. The repertoire consists of a few thousand clones, with 70% to 90% occurring once and the leading ten covering less than 20%. Here the sequenced sample was bone marrow, taken before or after starting hypomethylating agent treatment for myelodysplastic syndrome (not recorded which). The receptors originated from a human donor with myelodysplastic syndrome. Both conserved end residues are part of each CDR3. Fields, in order: CDR3 DNA, CDR3 protein, D gene, V gene, J gene, clone size. D genes are given only for firm matches. Size values are once, few and many counts, or a class for expanded clones, and some rows have none.

cdr3_nt: TGTGCCAGCAGTTACTCGCCCAGCTACGAGCAGTACTTC
cdr3_aa: CASSYSPSYEQYF
d_call: .
v_call: TRBV6-5
j_call: TRBJ2-7
clone_size: .

cdr3_nt: TGTGCCAGCAGCTCCAGACAGGGTGTAGGGGTTCTTAATGAGCAGTTCTTC
cdr3_aa: CASSSRQGVGVLNEQFF
d_call: TRBD1
v_call: TRBV7-9
j_call: TRBJ2-1
clone_size: .

cdr3_nt: TGTGCCACCGCGGGGACAGCGAACACCGGGGAGCTGTTTTTT
cdr3_aa: CATAGTANTGELFF
d_call: .
v_call: TRBV9
j_call: TRBJ2-2
clone_size: .

cdr3_nt: TGTGCCAGCAGCCCCGGGACAGGGAAATTTTCGAACACTGAAGCTTTCTTT
cdr3_aa: CASSPGTGKFSNTEAFF
d_call: TRBD1
v_call: TRBV7-6
j_call: TRBJ1-1
clone_size: .

cdr3_nt: TGTGCCAGCAGCTTCGGACAGGGGGACAATGGCTACACCTTC
cdr3_aa: CASSFGQGDNGYTF
d_call: TRBD1
v_call: TRBV5-4
j_call: TRBJ1-2
clone_size: .

cdr3_nt: TGCGCCAGCAGCTCCGGACTAGCGGGTGATCCCTACGAGCAGTACTTC
cdr3_aa: CASSSGLAGDPYEQYF
d_call: TRBD2
v_call: TRBV5-1
j_call: TRBJ2-7
clone_size: few

cdr3_nt: TGCGCCAGCAGCCAGGCCGGGACAGGGGCGTCTAACTATGGCTACACCTTC
cdr3_aa: CASSQAGTGASNYGYTF
d_call: TRBD1
v_call: TRBV4-3
j_call: TRBJ1-2
clone_size: once

cdr3_nt: TGTGCCTTTAGCGGGAGTAACTCCTACGAGCAGTACTTC
cdr3_aa: CAFSGSNSYEQYF
d_call: TRBD2
v_call: TRBV6-1
j_call: TRBJ2-7
clone_size: .

cdr3_nt: TGTGCCAGCAGCGTCGGACTCCAAACGCCCTTAAACACCGGGGAGCTGTTTTTT
cdr3_aa: CASSVGLQTPLNTGELFF
d_call: .
v_call: TRBV5-5
j_call: TRBJ2-2
clone_size: .

cdr3_nt: TGTGCCGTCCCGGGGGAGGCCGGGGAGCTGTTTTTT
cdr3_aa: CAVPGEAGELFF
d_call: .
v_call: TRBV10-3
j_call: TRBJ2-2
clone_size: .